Listed here is a single TCR beta chain. Its target is not known. This CDR3 comprises 19 residues. CDR1 and CDR2 (germline): MNHNS, SASEGT. With 5 bases clipped from V and 1 base from J, the junction kept 17 bases outside the gene matches. TCRdb passed the RACE reads through MiXCR, listing each CDR3 protein once. The data show roughly 100,000 distinct CDR3 sequences, about 34% seen once. This entry belongs to a study of human T cells and chemical hapten exposure. Time point in this sample: patch test 3, about 24 weeks after DPC sensitization. Documented treatment: therapeutic diphenylcyclopropenone sensitization with weekly scalp DPC. People who gave samples had alopecia, were 18 to 70 years old, and were suitable for DPC. Study-level findings and limits: Patch test scores rose with PT1 expanded TCR counts, a positive correlation.

The receptor was isolated from a man aged 40-49 years with alopecia areata. Some clones in this sample may be carry-over from other donors' samples. Sample: whole blood, taken in connection with sensitization to the hapten diphenylcyclopropenone (DPC). The J gene is TRBJ1-5, the V gene TRBV6-1, with TRBD1 matching over 7 bases. The CDR3 DNA reads as TGTGCCAGCAGTCCTGATCGGGACAGCAGGATTAGAAGCAATCAGCCCCAGCATTTT. Residues: CASSPDRDSRIRSNQPQHF.